The T cell receptor beta chain described here comes from a study of cytomegalovirus exposure and HLA in healthy donors. Separation from the 666-subject first cohort characterized the roughly 120-subject validation cohort, to which the donors belonged. V lost 4 bases and J lost 3; bases outside the gene matches: 9. This CDR3 comprises 16 residues. Germline-derived CDR1 and CDR2 are SGHTS and YDEGEE. The method was immunoSEQ multiplex PCR; TCRdb's version includes in-frame clones alone and lacks a portion of them. The sample records about 150,000 clones, 80% to 90% being singletons. Material for sequencing was PBMCs. The V gene is TRBV5-8, the J gene TRBJ2-5; 10 bases are a match to TRBD2. The receptor was derived from a man aged 18 to 30 in good health and CMV-seropositive. CDR3 in DNA: TGTGCCAGCAGCGATTATGGGACTAGCGTTAAAGAGACCCAGTACTTC. Its protein product is CASSDYGTSVKETQYF.